This TCR beta chain emerged from a study of cytomegalovirus exposure and HLA in healthy donors (dated by TCRdb to about 2017). General notes on the study: An earlier analysis of several hundred of the donors reported 276 Gb of sequence data and roughly 120 million unique TCR beta sequences obtained from around 190 million T cells. Roughly 300 gigabases of sequencing data and around 88 million unique TCR sequences made up an early release that covered approximately 700 HLA-typed donors. Of the 300 to 500 genotyped donors, less than 85% were placed in the genetic ancestry cluster associated with self-reported Caucasian donors. The study was designed to test whether signatures of past pathogen exposure could be identified by cataloging public T cell receptors. Using immunosequencing, the study profiled T cell repertoires from about 650 subjects and related those repertoires to cytomegalovirus serostatus. Along with the 666-subject first cohort, a separate validation cohort of over a hundred different subjects was used. The study combined high-throughput TCR immunosequencing, statistical association of individual TCRs with disease status, and machine learning to predict cytomegalovirus infection status. A later analysis re-examined previously published TCR beta repertoires from 610 or so donors and added high-resolution HLA genotyping to investigate patterns of TCR occurrence. Rather than using new phenotypic data, the later analysis identified candidate immune exposures from TCR beta sequences and from how often those sequences occurred across donors. An earlier analysis of around 580 of the donors used high-throughput TCR beta sequencing to judge whether each TCR beta V gene segment behaved as functional or pseudogenic. Donor age, sex, ethnicity and CMV serostatus were collected together with the repertoire data. Genome-wide SNP genotypes for about 65% of the roughly 700 donors were used in a later genetic analysis, which treated that subset as a discovery cohort. Every repertoire in the discovery cohort had been generated on one and the same sequencing platform. Both class I and class II loci were covered by HLA typing, at four-digit resolution. Typing coverage varied by locus: roughly 620-630 donors for A, B, C, DRB1 and DQB1; approximately 500 for DQA1; 600 to 610 for DPA1; roughly 450 for DPB1. Five DR-DQ haplotypes were treated as single units for association and clustering because of strong linkage in the cohort. Among some 410 genotyped donors of the cohort, an average of 235,054 unique TCR beta nucleotide sequences were sequenced per donor, roughly 18% of them non-productive.

The research as a whole found: The only immune exposure information available for the cohort was CMV serostatus. A later genetic analysis reported fewer N-insertions in productive TCRs among donors in an Asian-associated ancestry cluster than the roughly 690-donor mean. Cytomegalovirus status was reported to be diagnosed by the classifier with high specificity and sensitivity in both the original and validation cohorts. The authors suggested that the approach could potentially be extended to other disease states and immunological phenotypes. In a later analysis, most CMV-associated TCR beta chains were found to appear HLA-restricted, with HLA associations seemingly driven largely by CMV exposure. In this cohort, only TCR beta chains were sequenced, and detectable features were limited by the absence of alpha or paired-chain data. Roughly uniform sequencing depth across donors was assumed in presence/absence analyses, although this assumption may not hold. Because counts were too low, roughly 16 rarely observed V segments, including chromosome 9 orphons, were left out of the earlier analysis of a few hundred of the donors. An earlier analysis of around 540 of the donors showed that most TCR beta V segments appeared in productive rearrangements either about 87% or about 30% of the time, which broadly matched IMGT annotations. In vitro tests confirmed that a few of the cytomegalovirus-associated TCR beta chains recognize cytomegalovirus antigens. According to a later analysis, TCR association rates differed among HLA loci, with DRB1 alleles showing the most associated TCRs and HLA-C alleles showing the fewest. HLA typing was unavailable for some donors at each locus, so association tests used only the typed subset. Linkage disequilibrium might explain the correlated functional status among segregating V segments, but an unknown experimental factor could not be ruled out. Across donors, most TCR sequences were observed very rarely, whereas some public TCRs were present in many individuals. The study gave a list of 150 to 200 TCR beta chains associated with cytomegalovirus. Specific HLA alleles were associated with 15,000 to 20,000 TCR beta sequences at a false discovery rate of 0.05 in a later analysis. A further reported finding was that TCR beta sequences accurately predicted the HLA-A and HLA-B alleles for most subjects in the first cohort. The sequencing pipeline was judged likely to have produced a cluster of highly shared sequence variants as a technical artifact. Strong co-occurrence of HLA alleles, especially DR and DQ, made assigning TCR associations to individual alleles difficult. A later genetic analysis associated a missense DCLRE1C variant with V-gene and J-gene trimming of TCR beta chains, and an independent cohort replicated the association. The 87-base-pair reads could not distinguish some IMGT-functional V segments, including TRBV6-2 and TRBV6-3, so those segments were excluded. A later analysis found that HLA-associated TCR beta chains were more clonally expanded and had lower generation probabilities than equally common non-associated chains. Several of the top co-occurrence clusters appeared to be linked to parvovirus B19, influenza, CMV and Epstein-Barr virus, according to a later analysis.

Ends trimmed: V by 4 bases, J by 1 base; bases unmatched to a gene: 4. Measured from the cysteine to the phenylalanine, the CDR3 is 15 residues long. CDR3 DNA is the only sequence kept; it has 45 bases, read in frame from the first base. Based on the germline V gene, the CDR1 and CDR2 sequences are MRHNA and SNTAGT. In total, roughly 670 healthy bone marrow donors made up the cohort. All cohort members were sampled while nominally healthy, although unrecorded immune exposures were likely present. The donor was CMV seronegative and was included in the group of about 350 seronegative cohort members. Every donor gave a peripheral blood sample, and the peripheral blood mononuclear cells from that sample were used for TCR beta sequencing. Genomic DNA was extracted from the blood cell samples with the Qiagen DNeasy Blood Extraction Kit. Libraries came from the immunoSEQ multiplex PCR assay. For the multiplex PCR, a mixture combining 60 forward primers for TCR Vbeta segments and 13 reverse primers for TCR Jbeta segments was used. The CDR3 region of rearranged TCR beta genes was amplified from genomic DNA with a multiplex PCR assay. The Illumina HiSeq System was used to sequence the amplified TCR beta libraries as 87-base-pair reads. The paper's data handling went like this. Across the roughly 700 repertoires, a later analysis counted 75 million to 90 million unique TCR beta chains, roughly 11 million of which were shared by at least two donors. Raw reads were error-corrected and collapsed into unique sequences with a nearest-neighbor algorithm that merged closely related sequences to remove PCR and sequencing errors. CDR3 sequences were aligned to IMGT reference sequences to assign V, D and J gene segments. For a sequence to be retained, a match of at least six nucleotides to both a V gene segment and a J gene segment was required. A rearrangement counted as productive if the CDR3 had no stop codons and remained in frame with V and J, and every other rearrangement counted as non-productive. Following IMGT convention, CDR3 was defined as the stretch from the second conserved V-encoded cysteine up to the conserved J-encoded phenylalanine. In an earlier analysis of more than 550 of the donors, sequences lacking an unambiguous match to a single V gene segment were excluded. In an earlier analysis of some 590 of the donors, V segments were called functional above 56.7% productive rearrangements and were called segregating when the between-donor standard deviation exceeded 5%. To diagnose cytomegalovirus status from the catalog of TCR beta chain sequences, a statistical classification framework was built. A later analysis assigned V and J genes by comparing TCR nucleotide sequences with IMGT/GENE-DB human TR gene sequences. The TCRdist pipeline was used in a later analysis to assign CDR3 sequences and most-parsimonious VDJ recombination scenarios. In a later analysis, each TCR beta chain was defined by its CDR3 amino acid sequence together with its V-gene family, and reads without a unique V-gene family were excluded. In a later analysis, 550 to 650 highly shared, low-generation-probability nucleotide sequences were removed to address suspected cross-contamination and a sequencing artifact. In a later analysis, a clonal expansion index for each public chain was calculated from normalized within-repertoire ranks of inferred template counts. In a later analysis, generation probabilities were computed using a VDJ recombination model fitted to out-of-frame rearrangements, and the results were checked against IGoR. Hypergeometric tests were used in a later analysis to score TCR-TCR, TCR-HLA and TCR-CMV co-occurrence, with a repertoire-size bias correction applied to the TCR pairs. A later analysis estimated false discovery rates by permuting HLA or CMV assignments 20 times. In a later analysis, co-occurring TCRs were grouped using DBSCAN, and TCRdist sequence similarity was added for clustering within HLA-allele-positive subsets. Co-occurrence clustering excluded repertoires with fewer than 30,000 or more than 120,000 public chains, plus five with anomalous nucleotide sharing. TCRdb carries this immuneACCESS record with in-frame sequences only. Its versions omit some clonotypes, under half of them owing to an unresolved V gene in the studies checked, with the rest unexplained. V and J calls plus clone size are reproduced from that table; the DNA served to infer D and trimming. The sample table holds 60,000 to 65,000 clones, of which approximately 89% were seen once. Over 1.1% of the sample is in the top ten clones.

Remarks on this clone: It lacks a known antigen. Base qualities are not recorded, but no much larger clone differs from it by a single base.

The TCR was taken from a man aged 18-30 years in good health and CMV-seronegative. The chain employs TRBV6-4 and TRBJ2-7, and TRBD2 matches 10 of the central bases. The sequenced sample consisted of PBMCs. The CDR3 protein is CASSGLAGPSYEQYF. The DNA sequence reads TGTGCCAGCAGTGGACTAGCGGGCCCTTCCTACGAGCAGTACTTC.